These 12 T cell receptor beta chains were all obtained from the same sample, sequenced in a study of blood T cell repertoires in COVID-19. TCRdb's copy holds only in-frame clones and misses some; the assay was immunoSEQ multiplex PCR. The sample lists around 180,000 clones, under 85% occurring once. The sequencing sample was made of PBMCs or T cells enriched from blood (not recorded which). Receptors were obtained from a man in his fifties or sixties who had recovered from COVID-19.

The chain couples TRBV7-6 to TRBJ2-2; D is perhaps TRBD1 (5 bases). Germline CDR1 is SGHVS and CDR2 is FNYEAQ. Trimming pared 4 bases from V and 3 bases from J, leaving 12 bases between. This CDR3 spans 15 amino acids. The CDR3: CASSWGPTDTGELFF. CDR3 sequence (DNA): TGTGCCAGCAGCTGGGGCCCCACCGACACCGGGGAGCTGTTTTTT. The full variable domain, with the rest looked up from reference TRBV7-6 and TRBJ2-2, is GAGVSQSPRYKVTKRGQDVALRCDPISGHVSLYWYRQALGQGPEFLTYFNYEAQQDKSGLPNDRFSAERPEGSISTLTIQRTEQRDSAMYRCASSWGPTDTGELFFGEGSRLTVL.

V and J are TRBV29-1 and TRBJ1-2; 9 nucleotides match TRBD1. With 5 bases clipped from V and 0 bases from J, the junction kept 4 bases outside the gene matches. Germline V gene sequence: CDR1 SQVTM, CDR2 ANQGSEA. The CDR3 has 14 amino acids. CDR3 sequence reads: CSVSGQGANYGYTF. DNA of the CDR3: TGCAGCGTTTCGGGACAGGGAGCTAACTATGGCTACACCTTC.

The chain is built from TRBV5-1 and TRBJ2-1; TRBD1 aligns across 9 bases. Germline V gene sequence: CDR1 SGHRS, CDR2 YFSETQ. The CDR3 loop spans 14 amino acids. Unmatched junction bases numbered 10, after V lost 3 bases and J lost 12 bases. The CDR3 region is CASSWGQGNPRQFF. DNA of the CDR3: TGCGCCAGCAGCTGGGGACAGGGAAATCCTAGGCAGTTCTTC.

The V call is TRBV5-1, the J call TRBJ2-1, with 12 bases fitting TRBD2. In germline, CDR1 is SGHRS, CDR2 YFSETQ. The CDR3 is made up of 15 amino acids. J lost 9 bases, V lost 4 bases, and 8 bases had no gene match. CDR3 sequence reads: CASSAGLAGRGEQFF. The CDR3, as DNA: TGCGCCAGCAGCGCCGGACTAGCGGGGCGGGGTGAGCAGTTCTTC.

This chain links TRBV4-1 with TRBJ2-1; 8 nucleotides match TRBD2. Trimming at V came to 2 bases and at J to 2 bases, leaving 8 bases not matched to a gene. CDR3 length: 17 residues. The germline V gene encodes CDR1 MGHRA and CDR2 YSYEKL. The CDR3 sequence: CASSQLLAGRPYNEQFF. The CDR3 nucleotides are TGCGCCAGCAGCCAACTATTAGCGGGGCGGCCCTACAATGAGCAGTTCTTC.

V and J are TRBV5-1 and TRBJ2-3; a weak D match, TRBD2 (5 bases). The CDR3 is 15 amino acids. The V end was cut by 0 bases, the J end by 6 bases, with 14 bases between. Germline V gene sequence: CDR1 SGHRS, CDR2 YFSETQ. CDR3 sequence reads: CASSLASTRRDTQYF. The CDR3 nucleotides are TGCGCCAGCAGCTTGGCCTCGACCAGGAGGGATACGCAGTATTTT. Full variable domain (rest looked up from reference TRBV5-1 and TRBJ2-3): KAGVTQTPRYLIKTRGQQVTLSCSPISGHRSVSWYQQTPGQGLQFLFEYFSETQRNKGNFPGRFSGRQFSNSRSEMNVSTLELGDSALYLCASSLASTRRDTQYFGPGTRLTVL.

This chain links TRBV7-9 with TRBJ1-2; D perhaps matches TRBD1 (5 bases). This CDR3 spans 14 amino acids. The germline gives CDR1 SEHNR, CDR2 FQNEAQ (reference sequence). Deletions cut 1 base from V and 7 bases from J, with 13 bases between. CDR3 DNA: TGTGCCAGCAGCTTAGGCTCAGGGATTCTTGGCTACACCTTC. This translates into CASSLGSGILGYTF. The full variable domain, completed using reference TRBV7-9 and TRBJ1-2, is DTGVSQNPRHKITKRGQNVTFRCDPISEHNRLYWYRQTLGQGPEFLTYFQNEAQLEKSRLLSDRFSAERPKGSFSTLEIQRTEQGDSAMYLCASSLGSGILGYTFGSGTRLTVV.

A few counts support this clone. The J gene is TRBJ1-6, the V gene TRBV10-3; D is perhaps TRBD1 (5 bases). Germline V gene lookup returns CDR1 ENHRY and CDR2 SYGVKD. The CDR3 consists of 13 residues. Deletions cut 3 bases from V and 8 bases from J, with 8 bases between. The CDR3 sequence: CAISDREDSPLHF. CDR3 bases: TGTGCCATCAGTGACAGGGAGGATTCACCCCTCCACTTT.

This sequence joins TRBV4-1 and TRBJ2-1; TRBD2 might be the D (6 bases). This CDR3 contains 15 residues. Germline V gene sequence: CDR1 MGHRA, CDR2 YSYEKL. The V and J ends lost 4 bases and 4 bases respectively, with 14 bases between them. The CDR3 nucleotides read TGCGCCAGCAGCCTGGTCGGGGGAACTTACAATGAGCAGTTCTTC. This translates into CASSLVGGTYNEQFF.

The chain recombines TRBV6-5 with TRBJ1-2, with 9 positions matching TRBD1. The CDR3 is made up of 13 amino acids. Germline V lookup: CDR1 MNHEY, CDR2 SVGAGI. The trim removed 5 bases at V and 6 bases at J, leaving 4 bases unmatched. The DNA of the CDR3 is TGTGCCAGCAGTCTCAGGGACAGGGATGGCTACACCTTC. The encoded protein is CASSLRDRDGYTF.

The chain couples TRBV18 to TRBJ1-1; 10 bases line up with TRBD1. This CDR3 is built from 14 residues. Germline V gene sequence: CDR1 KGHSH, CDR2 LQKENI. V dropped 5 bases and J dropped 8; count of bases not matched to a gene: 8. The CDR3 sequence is CASSTGQGPAEAFF. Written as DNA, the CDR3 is TGTGCCAGCTCAACGGGACAGGGGCCCGCGGAAGCTTTCTTT. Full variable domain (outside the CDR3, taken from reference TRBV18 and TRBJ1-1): NAGVMQNPRHLVRRRGQEARLRCSPMKGHSHVYWYRQLPEEGLKFMVYLQKENIIDESGMPKERFSAEFPKEGPSILRIQQVVRGDSAAYFCASSTGQGPAEAFFGQGTRLTVV.

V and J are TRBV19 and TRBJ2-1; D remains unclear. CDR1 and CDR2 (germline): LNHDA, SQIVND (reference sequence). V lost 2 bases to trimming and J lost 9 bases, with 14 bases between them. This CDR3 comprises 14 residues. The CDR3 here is CASSISEASGEQFF. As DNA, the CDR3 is TGTGCCAGTAGTATATCCGAGGCTAGTGGTGAGCAGTTCTTC.